This T cell receptor (beta chain) was retrieved from a study of T cells after yellow fever vaccination. The ends lost 3 bases at V and 6 bases at J; junction bases unmatched: 7. Per the germline V gene, CDR1 is KGHSH and CDR2 is LQKENI. The CDR3 has 16 amino acids. Overall study results and limits: A limited proportion of clonotypes was detected within both the CD4 and CD8 compartments.

A 5'RACE template-switching step, the method used to make TCR cDNA, added a universal primer site and UMIs. TCRdb recomputed calls from the 5' RACE reads with MiXCR, one row per CDR3 protein. The sample shows 400,000 or so distinct CDR3 sequences, over 15% of them seen only once. A note on this clonotype: The antigen remains undetermined.

The V call is TRBV18, the J call TRBJ2-1, with 11 nucleotides matching TRBD2. Specimen: PBMCs, collected before the yellow fever booster vaccination. The receptor was derived from a man in his late teens or twenties who received the YFV17D yellow fever vaccine. This CDR3 is CASSPTGLAGGNEQFF. The CDR3 region has the DNA TGTGCCAGCTCACCGACGGGGCTAGCGGGGGGCAATGAGCAGTTCTTC.